The rows below give T cell receptor beta chains drawn from one sample of a study of CD8 T cells in Susac syndrome. Using its own MiXCR run on the immunoSEQ multiplex PCR reads, TCRdb lists one record per CDR3 protein. The table lists roughly 100,000 distinct CDR3 sequences, roughly 95% of them singletons. Material for sequencing was CD8+ T cells from PBMCs. The origin of the receptors is a human donor with Susac syndrome. The CDR3 runs from the conserved cysteine through the conserved F or W. A D gene is named only where the DNA matches it firmly. Rows give clone size only sometimes, using once, few, many, or a class for an expanded clone.

- | - | TRBJ1-1 | TRBV7-9 | CANEGLEDTEAFF | TGTGCCAACGAGGGGTTGGAGGACACTGAAGCTTTCTTT
- | - | TRBJ2-3 | TRBV20-1 | CSAGAPGDTQYF | TGCAGTGCAGGGGCCCCGGGGGATACGCAGTATTTT
TRBD1 | - | TRBJ2-7 | TRBV6-2/TRBV6-3 | CASSNRQGEYF | TGTGCCAGCAGTAACCGACAGGGCGAGTACTTC
- | - | TRBJ2-1 | TRBV9 | CASAVQGNSYNEQFF | TGTGCCAGCGCCGTTCAGGGGAATTCCTACAATGAGCAGTTCTTC
TRBD2 | - | TRBJ2-7 | TRBV3-1 | CASSLRTSGGEYEQYF | TGTGCCAGCAGCCTACGGACTAGCGGGGGGGAATACGAGCAGTACTTC
- | - | TRBJ2-2 | TRBV29-1 | CSVQYTGELFF | TGCAGCGTTCAGTACACCGGGGAGCTGTTTTTT
- | - | TRBJ1-1 | TRBV18 | CASSPSKGGNTEAFF | TGTGCCAGCTCACCATCGAAGGGGGGGAACACTGAAGCTTTCTTT
TRBD1 | - | TRBJ1-2 | TRBV27 | CASSSGEGAHYGYTF | TGTGCCAGCAGTTCCGGGGAGGGGGCTCACTATGGCTACACCTTC
- | - | TRBJ2-7 | TRBV10-3 | CAISESISGEQYF | TGTGCCATCAGTGAGTCCATATCCGGCGAGCAGTACTTC
- | once | TRBJ1-3 | TRBV7-9 | CASRQTPNSGNTIYF | TGTGCCAGCAGACAGACACCCAACTCTGGAAACACCATATATTTT
- | - | TRBJ1-5 | TRBV3-1 | CASSRAANNQPQHF | TGTGCCAGCAGCCGGGCGGCCAACAATCAACCCCAGCATTTT
- | - | TRBJ2-2 | TRBV12-5 | CASAMGSGELFF | TGTGCTAGTGCCATGGGGTCCGGGGAGCTGTTTTTT
TRBD2 | - | TRBJ2-2 | TRBV29-1 | CSVEDRGGRTGELFF | TGCAGCGTTGAAGATCGGGGGGGACGGACCGGGGAGCTGTTTTTT
- | - | TRBJ1-1 | TRBV12-5 | CASGLTSDTEAFF | TGTGCTAGTGGTTTGACCAGTGACACTGAAGCTTTCTTT
TRBD1 | once | TRBJ1-5 | TRBV6-2/TRBV6-3 | CASTPRTGNQPQHF | TGTGCCAGCACGCCCCGGACAGGGAATCAGCCCCAGCATTTT
TRBD1 | - | TRBJ1-1 | TRBV6-5 | CASSYGTGSEAFF | TGTGCCAGCAGTTACGGGACAGGGTCTGAAGCTTTCTTT
TRBD1 | - | TRBJ2-1 | TRBV2 | CASELGQGSNEQFF | TGTGCCAGCGAGCTGGGACAGGGATCAAATGAGCAGTTCTTC
- | - | TRBJ2-5 | TRBV14 | CASSQAWQDGRTQYF | TGTGCCAGCAGCCAAGCGTGGCAGGACGGGCGGACCCAGTACTTC
- | - | TRBJ2-5 | TRBV6-1 | CASSEALQETQYF | TGTGCCAGCAGTGAAGCTCTTCAAGAGACCCAGTACTTC
- | - | TRBJ1-5 | TRBV27 | CASSSRNQPQHF | TGTGCCAGCAGTTCCCGCAATCAGCCCCAGCATTTT
- | - | TRBJ2-5 | TRBV7-8 | CASSPSRWRRAGVETQYF | TGTGCCAGCAGCCCCTCCAGGTGGCGCCGAGCCGGGGTGGAGACCCAGTACTTC
- | - | TRBJ2-3 | TRBV20-1 | CSADSGPDTDTQYF | TGCAGTGCTGACAGCGGGCCCGACACAGATACGCAGTATTTT
- | - | TRBJ2-3 | TRBV20-1 | CSVDQSLTDTQYF | TGCAGTGTCGACCAGTCCCTCACAGATACGCAGTATTTT
- | - | TRBJ2-2 | TRBV20-1 | CSARAGVDTGELFF | TGCAGTGCTAGAGCAGGGGTGGACACCGGGGAGCTGTTTTTT
TRBD2 | - | TRBJ2-5 | TRBV5-4 | CASGSGGIKETQYF | TGTGCCAGCGGGAGCGGGGGGATCAAAGAGACCCAGTACTTC
TRBD2 | once | TRBJ2-3 | TRBV4-1 | CASSQGLAGRDTQYF | TGCGCCAGCAGCCAGGGACTAGCGGGGCGGGATACGCAGTATTTT
- | - | TRBJ1-2 | TRBV29-1 | CSVEFEGYGYTF | TGCAGCGTTGAATTCGAGGGATATGGCTACACCTTC
- | - | TRBJ2-5 | TRBV11-1 | CASSPGPGQETQYF | TGTGCCAGCAGCCCGGGACCGGGACAAGAGACCCAGTACTTC
- | - | TRBJ2-1 | TRBV6-4 | CASSWDNYNEQFF | TGTGCCAGCAGTTGGGACAACTACAATGAGCAGTTCTTC
- | - | TRBJ1-1 | TRBV12-3/TRBV12-4 | CASSFGGPTEAFF | TGTGCCAGCAGTTTTGGAGGGCCCACTGAAGCTTTCTTT
- | - | TRBJ2-3 | TRBV15 | CATSPTGTDTQYF | TGTGCCACCAGCCCTACGGGGACAGATACGCAGTATTTT
TRBD2 | - | TRBJ2-3 | TRBV15 | CATSRVGGVLDTQYF | TGTGCCACCAGCAGAGTGGGAGGGGTTCTAGATACGCAGTATTTT
- | once | TRBJ2-7 | TRBV6-5 | CASSRFGTDYEQYF | TGTGCCAGCAGCCGCTTCGGGACCGACTACGAGCAGTACTTC
- | - | TRBJ2-1 | TRBV12-3/TRBV12-4 | CASSLNPSSYNEQFF | TGTGCCAGCAGTTTAAACCCGAGCTCCTACAATGAGCAGTTCTTC
TRBD2 | - | TRBJ2-1 | TRBV29-1 | CSVKGTSVYNEQFF | TGCAGCGTGAAAGGGACTAGCGTCTACAATGAGCAGTTCTTC
- | - | TRBJ1-3 | TRBV6-4 | CASRGDRSGNTIYF | TGTGCCAGCAGAGGAGATCGCTCTGGAAACACCATATATTTT
TRBD1 | - | TRBJ1-2 | TRBV5-1 | CASSLSPGQVDGYTF | TGCGCCAGCAGCTTGTCACCGGGACAGGTGGACGGCTACACCTTC
TRBD1 | - | TRBJ2-2 | TRBV20-1 | CSARDFGQENTGELFF | TGCAGTGCTAGAGATTTTGGACAGGAGAACACCGGGGAGCTGTTTTTT
- | - | TRBJ1-2 | TRBV7-8 | CASSPAAGNYGYTF | TGTGCCAGCAGCCCTGCTGCGGGCAACTATGGCTACACCTTC
TRBD2 | - | TRBJ2-3 | TRBV29-1 | CSVEDRGGDTQYF | TGCAGCGTTGAGGATCGGGGGGGAGATACGCAGTATTTT
- | - | TRBJ2-1 | TRBV9 | CASSVVPGRGNEQFF | TGTGCCAGCAGCGTAGTACCCGGGCGCGGGAATGAGCAGTTCTTC
- | - | TRBJ2-1 | TRBV29-1 | CSVAAPKSSYNEQFF | TGCAGCGTTGCGGCCCCCAAGAGCTCCTACAATGAGCAGTTCTTC
- | - | TRBJ1-5 | TRBV18 | CASSPSGIIQPQHF | TGTGCCAGCTCACCATCAGGGATAATTCAGCCCCAGCATTTT
TRBD1 | - | TRBJ2-7 | TRBV12-3/TRBV12-4 | CASRETGDHSYEQYF | TGTGCCAGCAGGGAGACAGGGGACCATTCCTACGAGCAGTACTTC
- | - | TRBJ2-1 | TRBV29-1 | CSVEGVVGHHGF | TGCAGCGTTGAAGGGGTCGTGGGCCACCATGGTTTC
- | - | TRBJ2-2 | TRBV4-1 | CASSHGSGELFF | TGCGCCAGCAGCCACGGGTCCGGGGAGCTGTTTTTT
- | - | TRBJ1-2 | TRBV20-1 | CSASHPGDGGNFYTF | TGCAGTGCTAGCCATCCAGGGGACGGCGGAAATTTCTACACCTTC
- | - | TRBJ1-5 | TRBV6-2/TRBV6-3 | CASSYGDSNQPQHF | TGTGCCAGCAGTTACGGAGATAGCAATCAGCCCCAGCATTTT
TRBD2 | - | TRBJ2-1 | TRBV11-2 | CASSLPGGKYNEQFF | TGTGCCAGCAGCTTACCCGGGGGGAAGTACAATGAGCAGTTCTTC
- | - | TRBJ1-1 | TRBV20-1 | CSARDWRVNTEAFF | TGCAGTGCTAGGGACTGGAGGGTGAACACTGAAGCTTTCTTT
TRBD2 | once | TRBJ2-5 | TRBV7-2 | CASSFGGAVQETQYF | TGTGCCAGCAGCTTCGGGGGGGCCGTACAAGAGACCCAGTACTTC
TRBD2 | - | TRBJ2-2 | TRBV27 | CASSSGGALTGELFF | TGTGCCAGCAGTTCCGGGGGGGCCCTCACCGGGGAGCTGTTTTTT
- | - | TRBJ1-1 | TRBV12-3/TRBV12-4 | CASSFIPGRPEAFF | TGTGCCAGCAGTTTCATTCCAGGGCGGCCTGAAGCTTTCTTT